A selection of T cell receptor beta chains follows, all from one sample in a study of beta chain features in type 1 diabetes. Sequencing used immunoSEQ multiplex PCR; TCRdb keeps in-frame clones, though not all of them. The sample lists 200,000 to 300,000 clones, around 68% occurring once. Sequencing used naive CD4+ T cells from blood. These TCRs come from a man under 40 in good health. CDR3s include the opening cysteine and the closing phenylalanine or tryptophan. Each record gives: clone size, D gene, V gene, J gene, CDR3 protein, CDR3 DNA. D genes are given only for firm matches. Some rows have no size entry. The others give once, few or many, or a class for an expanded clone.

.	.	TRBV7-8	TRBJ2-5	CASRLYETQYF	TGTGCCAGCAGACTATACGAGACCCAGTACTTC
.	TRBD1	TRBV30	TRBJ2-7	CAWRNGQGGYEQYF	TGTGCCTGGAGAAATGGACAGGGGGGTTACGAGCAGTACTTC
few	.	TRBV2	TRBJ1-1	CASRENTEAFF	TGTGCCAGCAGGGAGAACACTGAAGCTTTCTTT
.	.	TRBV14	TRBJ2-6	CASSQWDLSGANVLTF	TGTGCCAGCAGCCAATGGGATCTCTCTGGGGCCAACGTCCTGACTTTC
once	.	TRBV10-3	TRBJ2-7	CATTSRYEQYF	TGTGCCACCACGTCTCGGTACGAGCAGTACTTC
.	.	TRBV2	TRBJ1-1	CASSAVGNTEAFF	TGTGCCAGCAGTGCGGTGGGAAACACTGAAGCTTTCTTT
few	.	TRBV25-1	TRBJ1-2	CASSGIGDGYTF	TGTGCCAGCAGTGGCATTGGGGATGGCTACACCTTC
.	TRBD1	TRBV5-4	TRBJ2-7	CASSKDRGLDEQYF	TGTGCCAGCAGCAAGGACAGGGGGCTGGACGAGCAGTACTTC
.	TRBD2	TRBV30	TRBJ2-7	CAWSVRAGAAYEQYF	TGTGCCTGGAGTGTACGAGCGGGAGCTGCGTACGAGCAGTACTTC
.	TRBD1	TRBV29-1	TRBJ1-2	CSVGTGIDYGYTF	TGCAGCGTTGGGACAGGAATTGACTATGGCTACACCTTC
.	.	TRBV7-2	TRBJ2-1	CASSLSGPYNEQFF	TGTGCCAGCAGCTTATCAGGCCCCTACAATGAGCAGTTCTTC
.	TRBD2	TRBV10-3	TRBJ2-7	CAISGSGAIRHEQYF	TGTGCCATCAGTGGTAGCGGGGCGATTAGGCACGAGCAGTACTTC
.	.	TRBV4-3	TRBJ2-3	CASSAQPRTDTQYF	TGCGCCAGCAGCGCACAACCCCGCACAGATACGCAGTATTTT
.	.	TRBV30	TRBJ2-3	CAWSREAKSTDTQYF	TGTGCCTGGAGTAGGGAGGCAAAGAGCACAGATACGCAGTATTTT
.	.	TRBV5-1	TRBJ2-2	CASSPGGQNTGELFF	TGCGCCAGCAGCCCGGGGGGCCAGAACACCGGGGAGCTGTTTTTT
.	.	TRBV7-6	TRBJ1-5	CASSPEEGTAQHF	TGTGCCAGCAGTCCAGAGGAAGGAACGGCCCAGCATTTT
few	.	TRBV30	TRBJ1-3	CAWRAGGAGNTIYF	TGTGCCTGGAGGGCAGGAGGGGCTGGAAACACCATATATTTT
.	.	TRBV30	TRBJ1-1	CAWSARTEAFF	TGTGCCTGGAGTGCGAGGACTGAAGCTTTCTTT
.	.	TRBV7-2	TRBJ2-7	CASSSPGTSIYEQYF	TGTGCCAGCAGCTCCCCCGGGACATCTATCTACGAGCAGTACTTC
.	.	TRBV28	TRBJ2-7	CASSSQFEAYF	TGTGCCAGCAGTTCCCAATTTGAAGCGTACTTC
.	.	TRBV4-2	TRBJ1-1	CASSQEIRNTEAFF	TGTGCCAGCAGCCAAGAGATAAGGAACACTGAAGCTTTCTTT
.	TRBD2	TRBV29-1	TRBJ2-1	CSAGTSGSGNEQFF	TGCAGCGCCGGGACTAGCGGGAGTGGCAATGAGCAGTTCTTC
few	TRBD1	TRBV30	TRBJ1-1	CAWLLTGRFRTEAFF	TGTGCCTGGCTTCTGACAGGGAGGTTTCGGACTGAAGCTTTCTTT
.	.	TRBV7-2	TRBJ2-5	CASSLPLETQYF	TGTGCCAGCAGCTTACCGCTAGAGACCCAGTACTTC
few	.	TRBV4-3	TRBJ2-5	CASSQDLTGWETQYF	TGCGCCAGCAGCCAAGATCTCACAGGGTGGGAGACCCAGTACTTC
once	TRBD2	TRBV10-3	TRBJ2-1	CAIRPFGTSGKNSSYNEQFF	TGTGCCATTCGGCCTTTTGGGACTAGCGGGAAGAATAGCTCCTACAATGAGCAGTTCTTC
.	TRBD2	TRBV7-2	TRBJ2-7	CASSLLSGGPAEQYF	TGTGCCAGCAGCTTACTGTCGGGAGGCCCCGCCGAGCAGTACTTC
.	.	TRBV29-1	TRBJ2-7	CSVGTLLLNEQYF	TGCAGCGTCGGGACTCTTCTCTTGAACGAGCAGTACTTC
.	.	TRBV7-2	TRBJ1-1	CASGATVNTEAFF	TGTGCCAGCGGCGCGACAGTGAACACTGAAGCTTTCTTT
few	TRBD2	TRBV5-1	TRBJ2-5	CASSLASAGEMETQYF	TGCGCCAGCAGCTTGGCCTCGGCGGGGGAAATGGAGACCCAGTACTTC
.	TRBD2	TRBV29-1	TRBJ2-1	CSERTSGRVGEQFF	TGCAGCGAACGGACTAGCGGGAGGGTGGGTGAGCAGTTCTTC
.	.	TRBV6-6	TRBJ1-2	CASIYFPGATGYTF	TGTGCCAGCATCTACTTTCCAGGGGCAACTGGCTACACCTTC
.	.	TRBV11-2	TRBJ2-4	CASSQGEIQYF	TGTGCCAGCAGCCAAGGAGAGATTCAGTACTTC
.	.	TRBV29-1	TRBJ2-2	CSVDSGQSNTGELFF	TGCAGCGTTGACTCCGGACAGTCGAACACCGGGGAGCTGTTTTTT
.	.	TRBV19	TRBJ2-6	CASRSGASGANVLTF	TGTGCCAGTAGGTCGGGGGCGAGCGGGGCCAACGTCCTGACTTTC
.	.	TRBV2	TRBJ1-5	CASTGGRQPQHF	TGTGCCAGCACGGGAGGGCGTCAGCCCCAGCATTTT
few	TRBD2	TRBV10-3	TRBJ2-3	CAIAAGEADTQYF	TGTGCCATCGCGGCGGGGGAAGCAGATACGCAGTATTTT
once	.	TRBV15	TRBJ2-7	CATSRGTGGPSLSEQYF	TGTGCCACCAGCAGAGGGACTGGCGGGCCCTCCCTCAGCGAGCAGTACTTC
.	.	TRBV5-4	TRBJ2-1	CASSLAWGSYNEQFF	TGTGCCAGCAGCTTGGCCTGGGGGAGCTACAATGAGCAGTTCTTC
.	TRBD2	TRBV5-6	TRBJ2-3	CASSLGLAGGTDTQYF	TGTGCCAGCAGCTTGGGACTAGCGGGCGGCACAGATACGCAGTATTTT
.	.	TRBV4-2	TRBJ1-2	CASSQGAGSIPYGYTF	TGTGCCAGCAGCCAAGGTGCAGGGAGTATTCCCTATGGCTACACCTTC